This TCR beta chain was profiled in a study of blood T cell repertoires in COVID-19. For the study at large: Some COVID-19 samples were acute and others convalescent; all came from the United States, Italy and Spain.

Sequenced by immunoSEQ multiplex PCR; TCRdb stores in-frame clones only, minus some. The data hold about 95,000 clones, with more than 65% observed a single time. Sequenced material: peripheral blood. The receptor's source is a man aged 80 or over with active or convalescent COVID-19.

In DNA form, the CDR3 reads TGTGGGGAGGATTGGGGGGGCGGCTACACCTTC. Protein sequence: CGEDWGGGYTF. The chain employs TRBV6-5 and TRBJ1-2; D is perhaps TRBD1 (6 bases). In germline, CDR1 is MNHEY, CDR2 SVGAGI. CDR3 length: 11 residues.